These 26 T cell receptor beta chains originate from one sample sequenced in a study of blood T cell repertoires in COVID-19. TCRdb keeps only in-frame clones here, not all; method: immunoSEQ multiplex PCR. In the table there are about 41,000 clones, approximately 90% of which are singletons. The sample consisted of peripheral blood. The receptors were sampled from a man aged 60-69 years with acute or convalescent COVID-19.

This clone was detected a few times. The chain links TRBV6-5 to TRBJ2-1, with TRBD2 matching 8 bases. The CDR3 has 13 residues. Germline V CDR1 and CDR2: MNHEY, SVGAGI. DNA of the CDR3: TGTGTTGTCGGGGGGGTGAATTACAATGAGCAGTTCTTC. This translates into CVVGGVNYNEQFF.

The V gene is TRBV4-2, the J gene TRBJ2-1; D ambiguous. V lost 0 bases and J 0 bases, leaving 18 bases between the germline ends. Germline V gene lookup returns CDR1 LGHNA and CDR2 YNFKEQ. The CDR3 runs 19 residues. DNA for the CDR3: TGTGCCAGCAGCCAAGAGTTAACAGAAATATCGAGCTCCTACAATGAGCAGTTCTTC. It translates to CASSQELTEISSSYNEQFF.

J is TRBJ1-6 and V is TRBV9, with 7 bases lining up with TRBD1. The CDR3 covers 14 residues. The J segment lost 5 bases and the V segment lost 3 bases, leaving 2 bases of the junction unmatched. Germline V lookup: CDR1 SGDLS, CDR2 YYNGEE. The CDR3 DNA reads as TGTGCCAGCAGCGAGGGACAGCATAATTCACCCCTCCACTTT. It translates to CASSEGQHNSPLHF.

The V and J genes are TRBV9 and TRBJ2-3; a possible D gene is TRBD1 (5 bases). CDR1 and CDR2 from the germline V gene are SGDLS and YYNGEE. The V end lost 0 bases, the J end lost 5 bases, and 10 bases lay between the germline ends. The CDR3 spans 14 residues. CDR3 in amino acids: CASSVATRGDTQYF. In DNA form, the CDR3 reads TGTGCCAGCAGCGTAGCTACAAGGGGAGATACGCAGTATTTT.

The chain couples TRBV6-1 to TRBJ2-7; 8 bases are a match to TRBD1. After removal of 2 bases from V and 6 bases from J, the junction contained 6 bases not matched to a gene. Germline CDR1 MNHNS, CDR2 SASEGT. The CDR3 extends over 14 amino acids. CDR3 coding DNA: TGTGCCAGCAGTGAAATCAGGGGGCCCCTCGAGCAGTACTTC. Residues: CASSEIRGPLEQYF.

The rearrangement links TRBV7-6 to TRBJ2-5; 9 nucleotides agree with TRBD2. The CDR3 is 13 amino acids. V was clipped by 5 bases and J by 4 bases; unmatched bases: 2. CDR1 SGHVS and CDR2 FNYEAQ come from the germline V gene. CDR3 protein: CASSKTSGETQYF. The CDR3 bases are TGTGCCAGCAGCAAGACTAGCGGAGAGACCCAGTACTTC.

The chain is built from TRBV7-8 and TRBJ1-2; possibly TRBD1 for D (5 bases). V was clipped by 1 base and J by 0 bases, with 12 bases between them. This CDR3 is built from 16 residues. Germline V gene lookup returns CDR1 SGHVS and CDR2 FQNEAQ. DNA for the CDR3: TGTGCCAGCAGCTTAGTGCAGGGCGCATCTAACTATGGCTACACCTTC. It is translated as CASSLVQGASNYGYTF.

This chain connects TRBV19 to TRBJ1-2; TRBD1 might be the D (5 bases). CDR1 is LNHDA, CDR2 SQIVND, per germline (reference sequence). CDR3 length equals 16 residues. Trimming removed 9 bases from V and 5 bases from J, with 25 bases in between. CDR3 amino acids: CARGKGARLKGYGYTF. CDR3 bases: TGTGCCAGGGGAAAAGGGGCCCGCTTGAAGGGGTATGGCTACACCTTC.

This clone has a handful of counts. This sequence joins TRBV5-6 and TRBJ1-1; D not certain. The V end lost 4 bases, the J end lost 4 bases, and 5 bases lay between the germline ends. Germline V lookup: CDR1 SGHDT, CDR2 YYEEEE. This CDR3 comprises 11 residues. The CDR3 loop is CASSLSTEAFF. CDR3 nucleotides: TGTGCCAGCAGCCTGTCCACTGAAGCTTTCTTT. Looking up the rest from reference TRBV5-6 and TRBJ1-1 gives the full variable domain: DAGVTQSPTHLIKTRGQQVTLRCSPKSGHDTVSWYQQALGQGPQFIFQYYEEEERQRGNFPDRFSGHQFPNYSSELNVNALLLGDSALYLCASSLSTEAFFGQGTRLTVV.

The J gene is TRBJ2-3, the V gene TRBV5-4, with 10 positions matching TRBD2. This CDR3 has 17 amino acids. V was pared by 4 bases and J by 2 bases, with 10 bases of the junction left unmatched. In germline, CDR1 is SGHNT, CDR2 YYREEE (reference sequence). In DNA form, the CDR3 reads TGTGCCAGCAGCCTCCCCCCTAGCGGGGGCTACACAGATACGCAGTATTTT. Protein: CASSLPPSGGYTDTQYF.

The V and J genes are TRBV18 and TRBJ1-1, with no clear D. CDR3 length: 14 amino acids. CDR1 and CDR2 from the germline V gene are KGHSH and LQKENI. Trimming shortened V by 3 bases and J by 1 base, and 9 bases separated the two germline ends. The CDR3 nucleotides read TGTGCCAGCTCACCGGCTCGAGGGAACACTGAAGCTTTCTTT. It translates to CASSPARGNTEAFF. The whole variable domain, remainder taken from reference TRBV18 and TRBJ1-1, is NAGVMQNPRHLVRRRGQEARLRCSPMKGHSHVYWYRQLPEEGLKFMVYLQKENIIDESGMPKERFSAEFPKEGPSILRIQQVVRGDSAAYFCASSPARGNTEAFFGQGTRLTVV.

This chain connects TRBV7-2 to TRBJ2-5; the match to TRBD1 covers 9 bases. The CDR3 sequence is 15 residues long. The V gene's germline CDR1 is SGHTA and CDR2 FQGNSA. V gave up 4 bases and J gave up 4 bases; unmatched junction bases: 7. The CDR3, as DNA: TGTGCCAGCAGCTCCCGGGACAGGGTCCCAGAGACCCAGTACTTC. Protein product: CASSSRDRVPETQYF.

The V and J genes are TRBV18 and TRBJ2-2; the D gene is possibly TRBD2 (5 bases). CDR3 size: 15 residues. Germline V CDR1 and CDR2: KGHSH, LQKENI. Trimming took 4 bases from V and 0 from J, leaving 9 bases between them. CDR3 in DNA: TGTGCCAGCTCACAAGCGGTCGCGAACACCGGGGAGCTGTTTTTT. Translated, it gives CASSQAVANTGELFF. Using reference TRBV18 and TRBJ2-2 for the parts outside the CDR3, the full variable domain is NAGVMQNPRHLVRRRGQEARLRCSPMKGHSHVYWYRQLPEEGLKFMVYLQKENIIDESGMPKERFSAEFPKEGPSILRIQQVVRGDSAAYFCASSQAVANTGELFFGEGSRLTVL.

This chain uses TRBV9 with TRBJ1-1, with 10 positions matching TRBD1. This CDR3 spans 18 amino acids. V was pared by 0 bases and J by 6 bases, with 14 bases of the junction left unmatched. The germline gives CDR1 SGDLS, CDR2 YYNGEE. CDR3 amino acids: CASSVATGRQGADAEAFF. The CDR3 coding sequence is TGTGCCAGCAGCGTAGCTACGGGACGACAGGGGGCTGACGCTGAAGCTTTCTTT. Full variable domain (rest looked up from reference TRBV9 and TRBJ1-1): DSGVTQTPKHLITATGQRVTLRCSPRSGDLSVYWYQQSLDQGLQFLIQYYNGEERAKGNILERFSAQQFPDLHSELNLSSLELGDSALYFCASSVATGRQGADAEAFFGQGTRLTVV.

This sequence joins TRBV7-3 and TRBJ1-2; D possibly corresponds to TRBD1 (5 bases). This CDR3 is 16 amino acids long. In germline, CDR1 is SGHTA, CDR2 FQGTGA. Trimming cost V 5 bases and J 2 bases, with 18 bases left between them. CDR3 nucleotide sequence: TGTGCCAGCAGCCCCGTTGGGGGAGGAATGAACTATGGCTACACCTTC. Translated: CASSPVGGGMNYGYTF.

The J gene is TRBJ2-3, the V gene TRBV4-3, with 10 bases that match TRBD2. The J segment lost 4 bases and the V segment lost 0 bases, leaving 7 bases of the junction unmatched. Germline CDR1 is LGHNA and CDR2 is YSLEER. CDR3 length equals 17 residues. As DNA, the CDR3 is TGCGCCAGCAGCCAAGAGGCGCTAGCGGGGGACTCAGATACGCAGTATTTT. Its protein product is CASSQEALAGDSDTQYF.

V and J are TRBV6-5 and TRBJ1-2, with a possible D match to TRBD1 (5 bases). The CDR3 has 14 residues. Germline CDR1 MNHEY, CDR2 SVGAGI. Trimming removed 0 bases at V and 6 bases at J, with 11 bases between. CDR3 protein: CASSYSAGENGYTF. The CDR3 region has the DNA TGTGCCAGCAGTTACTCGGCGGGGGAGAATGGCTACACCTTC.

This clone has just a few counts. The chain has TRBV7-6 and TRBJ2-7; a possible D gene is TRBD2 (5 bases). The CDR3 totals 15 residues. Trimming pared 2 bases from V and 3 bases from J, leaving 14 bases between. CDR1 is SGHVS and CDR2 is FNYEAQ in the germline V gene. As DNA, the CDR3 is TGTGCCAGCAGCTTAACGGCAGACGGGGACTACGAGCAGTACTTC. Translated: CASSLTADGDYEQYF.

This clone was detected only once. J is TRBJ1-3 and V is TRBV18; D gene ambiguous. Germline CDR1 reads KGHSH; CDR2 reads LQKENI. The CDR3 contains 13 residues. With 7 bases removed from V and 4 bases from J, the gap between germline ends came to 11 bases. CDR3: CASFQLEGNTIYF. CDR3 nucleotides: TGTGCCAGCTTCCAATTAGAGGGAAACACCATATATTTT.

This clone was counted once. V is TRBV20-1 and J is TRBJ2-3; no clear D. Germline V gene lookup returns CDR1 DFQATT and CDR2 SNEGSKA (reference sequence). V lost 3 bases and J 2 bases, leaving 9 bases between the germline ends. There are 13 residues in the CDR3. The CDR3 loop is CSASRLATDTQYF. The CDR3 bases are TGCAGTGCTAGTAGACTTGCCACAGATACGCAGTATTTT.

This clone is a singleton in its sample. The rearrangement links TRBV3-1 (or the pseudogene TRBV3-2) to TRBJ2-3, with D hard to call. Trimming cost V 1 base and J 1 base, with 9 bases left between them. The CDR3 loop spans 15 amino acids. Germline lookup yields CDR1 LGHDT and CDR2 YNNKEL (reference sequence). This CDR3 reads CASSQGLARTDTQYF. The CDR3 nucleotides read TGTGCCAGCAGCCAAGGGTTGGCACGCACAGATACGCAGTATTTT.

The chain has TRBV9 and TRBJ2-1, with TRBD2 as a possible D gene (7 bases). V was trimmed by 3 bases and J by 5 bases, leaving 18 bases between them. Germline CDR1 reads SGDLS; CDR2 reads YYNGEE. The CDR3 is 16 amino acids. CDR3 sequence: CASSDPRGGANNEQFF. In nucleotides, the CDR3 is TGTGCCAGCAGCGACCCTCGTGGGGGGGCCAACAATGAGCAGTTCTTC. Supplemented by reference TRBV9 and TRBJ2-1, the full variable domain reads DSGVTQTPKHLITATGQRVTLRCSPRSGDLSVYWYQQSLDQGLQFLIQYYNGEERAKGNILERFSAQQFPDLHSELNLSSLELGDSALYFCASSDPRGGANNEQFFGPGTRLTVL.

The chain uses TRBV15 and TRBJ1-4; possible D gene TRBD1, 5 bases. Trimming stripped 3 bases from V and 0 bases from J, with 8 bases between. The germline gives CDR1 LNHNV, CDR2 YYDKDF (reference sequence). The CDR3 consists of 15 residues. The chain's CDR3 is CATSRGGTTNEKLFF. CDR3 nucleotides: TGTGCCACCAGCAGGGGGGGGACAACTAATGAAAAACTGTTTTTT.

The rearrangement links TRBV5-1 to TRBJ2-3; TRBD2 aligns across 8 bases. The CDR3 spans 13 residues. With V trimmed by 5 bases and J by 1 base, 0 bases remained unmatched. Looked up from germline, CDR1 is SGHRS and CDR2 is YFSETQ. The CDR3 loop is CASRTSGTDTQYF. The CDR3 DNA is TGCGCCAGCAGGACTAGCGGCACAGATACGCAGTATTTT.

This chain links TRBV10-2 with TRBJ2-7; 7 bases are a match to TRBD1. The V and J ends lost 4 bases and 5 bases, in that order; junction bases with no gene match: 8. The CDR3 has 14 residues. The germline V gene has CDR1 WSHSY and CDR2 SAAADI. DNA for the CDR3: TGCGCCAGCAGTGGAGGCAGGGGGATCGACGAGCAGTACTTC. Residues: CASSGGRGIDEQYF.

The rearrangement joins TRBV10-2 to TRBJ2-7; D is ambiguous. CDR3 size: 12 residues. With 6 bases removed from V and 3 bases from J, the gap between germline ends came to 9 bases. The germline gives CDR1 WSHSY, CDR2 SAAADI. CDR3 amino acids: CASRVTGYEQYF. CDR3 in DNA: TGCGCCAGCAGGGTGACTGGCTACGAGCAGTACTTC.